A selection of T cell receptor beta chains follows, all from one sample in a study of blood T cells in healthy people across ages. Using its own MiXCR run on the 5' RACE reads, TCRdb lists one record per CDR3 protein. The data hold about 730,000 distinct CDR3 sequences, with around 46% observed a single time. Sequencing input: blood. Every receptor here comes from a woman aged 60 to 75 in good health. Both conserved end residues are part of each CDR3. A D gene is named only where the DNA matches it firmly. Expanded clones get a size class; other rows say once, few or many, or leave the size out.

clone_size	j_call	cdr3_length	d_call	v_call	cdr3_aa	cdr3_nt
few	TRBJ2-5	14	TRBD1	TRBV3-1	CASSQALTGAEQYF	TGTGCCAGCAGCCAAGCTCTTACAGGGGCTGAGCAGTACTTC
once	TRBJ1-3	13	TRBD1	TRBV20-1	CSARDRDGNTIYF	TGCAGTGCCAGAGACAGGGATGGAAACACCATATATTTT
.	TRBJ2-7	16	TRBD1	TRBV4-3	CASSQEQGTGVYEQYF	TGCGCCAGCAGCCAGGAACAGGGGACAGGGGTCTACGAGCAGTACTTC
.	TRBJ2-3	14	TRBD2	TRBV20-1	CSANVAGALDTQYF	TGCAGTGCCAATGTAGCGGGGGCCCTAGATACGCAGTATTTT
.	TRBJ1-5	14	TRBD1	TRBV2	CASSGDRSAQPQHF	TGTGCCAGCAGCGGGGACAGAAGCGCCCAGCCCCAGCATTTT
.	TRBJ2-3	15	.	TRBV19	CASSIGGSGTDTQYF	TGTGCCAGTAGTATAGGAGGCAGCGGCACAGATACGCAGTATTTT
.	TRBJ2-6	13	.	TRBV6-1	CATTDSGANVLTF	TGTGCCACAACAGACTCTGGGGCCAACGTCCTGACTTTC
.	TRBJ2-5	15	TRBD2	TRBV7-2	CASSVTSGLGGTQYF	TGTGCCAGCAGCGTAACTAGCGGGTTAGGGGGGACCCAGTACTTC
.	TRBJ1-6	16	TRBD1	TRBV7-3	CASSRRQGTVKSPLHF	TGTGCTAGCAGCCGCCGACAGGGCACTGTCAAGTCACCCCTCCACTTT
few	TRBJ1-1	13	.	TRBV10-3	CAISADRSTEAFF	TGTGCCATCAGTGCGGACAGATCTACTGAAGCTTTCTTT
.	TRBJ2-1	14	.	TRBV6-2/TRBV6-3	CASRPRKTDNEQFF	TGTGCCAGCAGACCCAGAAAGACAGACAATGAGCAGTTCTTC
.	TRBJ1-1	15	.	TRBV27	CASSPRHIMNTEAFF	TGTGCCAGCAGTCCAAGACACATTATGAACACTGAAGCTTTCTTT
.	TRBJ1-1	13	.	TRBV10-3	CAISPRRETEAFF	TGTGCCATCAGTCCGAGACGGGAGACTGAAGCTTTCTTT
.	TRBJ2-3	17	TRBD2	TRBV7-2	CASSSLAGTLKQGTRYF	TGTGCCAGCAGCTCCCTAGCGGGGACCCTGAAACAGGGGACGCGGTATTTT
few	TRBJ2-7	14	.	TRBV28	CASRRNRVPYEQYF	TGTGCCAGCAGACGTAACAGGGTACCCTACGAGCAGTACTTC
.	TRBJ2-1	13	.	TRBV5-4	CASSWAYGNEQFF	TGTGCCAGCAGCTGGGCTTATGGCAATGAGCAGTTCTTC
.	TRBJ1-3	16	TRBD1	TRBV4-2	CASSQEPRTGGNTIYF	TGTGCCAGCAGCCAAGAACCCCGGACAGGTGGAAACACCATATATTTT
few	TRBJ2-1	14	.	TRBV6-2/TRBV6-3	CASTTGDVYNEQFF	TGTGCCAGCACGACGGGGGACGTCTACAATGAGCAGTTCTTC
.	TRBJ2-4	14	TRBD1	TRBV30	CAWNPGQGRDIQYF	TGTGCCTGGAACCCCGGACAGGGTAGGGACATTCAGTACTTC
.	TRBJ1-2	13	.	TRBV20-1	CSARKDRDYGYTF	TGCAGTGCTAGGAAGGATAGGGACTATGGCTACACCTTC
once	TRBJ2-1	15	TRBD1	TRBV15	CATSREDRALNEQFF	TGTGCCACCAGCAGAGAAGACAGGGCTCTAAATGAGCAGTTCTTC
many	TRBJ1-2	18	.	TRBV12-3/TRBV12-4	CASTPGRRLTHGGYGYTF	TGTGCCAGCACCCCCGGGCGCAGACTTACGCACGGGGGCTATGGCTACACCTTC
.	TRBJ2-6	18	TRBD1	TRBV20-1	CSARGGAGGSSGANVLTF	TGCAGTGCTAGAGGTGGGGCAGGGGGCTCTTCTGGGGCCAACGTCCTGACTTTC
few	TRBJ2-7	14	.	TRBV12-3/TRBV12-4	CASSYGDFSYEQYF	TGTGCCAGCAGTTATGGGGACTTCTCCTACGAGCAGTACTTC
.	TRBJ1-2	14	.	TRBV9	CASSVVGAHYGYTF	TGTGCCAGCAGCGTAGTTGGGGCCCACTATGGCTACACCTTC
.	TRBJ1-6	14	.	TRBV20-1	CSASGPGRSRPLHF	TGCAGTGCTAGCGGCCCAGGGAGGTCGCGGCCCCTCCACTTT
once	TRBJ1-6	14	.	TRBV28	CASSGDTTISPLHF	TGTGCCAGCAGCGGTGACACCACCATCTCACCCCTCCACTTT
.	TRBJ2-5	13	.	TRBV29-1	CSVAVGGQETQYF	TGCAGCGTGGCGGTAGGCGGCCAAGAGACCCAGTACTTC
.	TRBJ2-4	15	TRBD1	TRBV28	CASSQIHRGRDIQYF	TGTGCCAGCAGTCAAATCCACAGGGGTCGGGACATTCAGTACTTC
few	TRBJ2-1	12	.	TRBV29-1	CSVAISYNEQFF	TGCAGCGTTGCCATCTCCTACAATGAGCAGTTCTTC
.	TRBJ1-1	15	.	TRBV6-4	CASSKGPLMNTEAFF	TGTGCCAGCAGCAAGGGACCTCTTATGAACACTGAAGCTTTCTTT
.	TRBJ2-4	14	TRBD1	TRBV20-1	CSARDRIDRGIQYF	TGCAGTGCTAGAGATCGTATAGACAGGGGCATTCAGTACTTC
.	TRBJ2-1	13	TRBD2	TRBV13	CASSPRGADEQFF	TGTGCCAGCAGCCCGCGGGGGGCGGATGAGCAGTTCTTC
few	TRBJ1-1	12	.	TRBV20-1	CSAPPGNTEAFF	TGCAGTGCGCCTCCGGGTAACACTGAAGCTTTCTTT
few	TRBJ2-3	13	TRBD2	TRBV7-9	CASSSVAGGTQYF	TGTGCCAGCAGCTCAGTAGCGGGAGGTACGCAGTATTTT
.	TRBJ1-1	13	.	TRBV30	CAWSVSRGTEAFF	TGTGCCTGGAGTGTATCCCGGGGGACTGAAGCTTTCTTT
many	TRBJ2-3	15	.	TRBV12-5	CASGLGTSITDTQYF	TGTGCTAGTGGTTTGGGGACATCGATCACAGATACGCAGTATTTT
.	TRBJ2-7	15	TRBD2	TRBV20-1	CSAPGPASGTYEQYF	TGCAGTGCCCCTGGTCCAGCTAGCGGGACCTACGAGCAGTACTTC
many	TRBJ2-1	16	TRBD2	TRBV6-5	CASSSPGGGGYNEQFF	TGTGCCAGCAGTTCCCCGGGCGGGGGGGGATACAATGAGCAGTTCTTC
.	TRBJ1-5	16	.	TRBV3-1	CASSQATELSNQPQHF	TGTGCCAGCAGCCAAGCAACAGAGCTTAGCAATCAGCCCCAGCATTTT
.	TRBJ1-4	13	.	TRBV27	CASSTGTSEKLFF	TGTGCCAGCAGTACGGGAACTAGTGAAAAACTGTTTTTT